The entry below gives a single T cell receptor beta chain sequence along with its context. This sample was included in a study of CD8 T cells in Susac syndrome. The authors sequenced TCR beta from blood CD8+ and CD4+ T cells. The multiple sclerosis controls consisted of treatment-naive patients with relapsing-remitting disease, either stable or active. TEMRA cells were FACS-enriched, while CD8+ and CD4+ T cells were negatively isolated. The CDR3 is 15 amino acids. V was trimmed by 3 bases and J by 5 bases, leaving 17 bases between them. The germline V gene has CDR1 MNHEY and CDR2 SMNVEV (reference sequence). With random hexamers, reverse transcription was performed on about 0.5 to 1 ug of RNA. The amplification used immunoSEQ multiplex PCR on TCR beta CDR3; it spanned 54 Vbeta and 13 Jbeta. TCRdb used MiXCR to reprocess the immunoSEQ multiplex PCR reads, holding one entry per CDR3 protein. The data show some 300,000 distinct CDR3 sequences, approximately 89% seen once.

The V and J genes are TRBV27 and TRBJ2-7; D is ambiguous. The sequence derives from a human donor with multiple sclerosis. The sample comprised CD8+ T cells from PBMCs. CDR3 coding DNA: TGTGCCAGCAGTTTCGGCCAGTCCTCACACCACGAGCAGTACTTC. Translating it yields CASSFGQSSHHEQYF.